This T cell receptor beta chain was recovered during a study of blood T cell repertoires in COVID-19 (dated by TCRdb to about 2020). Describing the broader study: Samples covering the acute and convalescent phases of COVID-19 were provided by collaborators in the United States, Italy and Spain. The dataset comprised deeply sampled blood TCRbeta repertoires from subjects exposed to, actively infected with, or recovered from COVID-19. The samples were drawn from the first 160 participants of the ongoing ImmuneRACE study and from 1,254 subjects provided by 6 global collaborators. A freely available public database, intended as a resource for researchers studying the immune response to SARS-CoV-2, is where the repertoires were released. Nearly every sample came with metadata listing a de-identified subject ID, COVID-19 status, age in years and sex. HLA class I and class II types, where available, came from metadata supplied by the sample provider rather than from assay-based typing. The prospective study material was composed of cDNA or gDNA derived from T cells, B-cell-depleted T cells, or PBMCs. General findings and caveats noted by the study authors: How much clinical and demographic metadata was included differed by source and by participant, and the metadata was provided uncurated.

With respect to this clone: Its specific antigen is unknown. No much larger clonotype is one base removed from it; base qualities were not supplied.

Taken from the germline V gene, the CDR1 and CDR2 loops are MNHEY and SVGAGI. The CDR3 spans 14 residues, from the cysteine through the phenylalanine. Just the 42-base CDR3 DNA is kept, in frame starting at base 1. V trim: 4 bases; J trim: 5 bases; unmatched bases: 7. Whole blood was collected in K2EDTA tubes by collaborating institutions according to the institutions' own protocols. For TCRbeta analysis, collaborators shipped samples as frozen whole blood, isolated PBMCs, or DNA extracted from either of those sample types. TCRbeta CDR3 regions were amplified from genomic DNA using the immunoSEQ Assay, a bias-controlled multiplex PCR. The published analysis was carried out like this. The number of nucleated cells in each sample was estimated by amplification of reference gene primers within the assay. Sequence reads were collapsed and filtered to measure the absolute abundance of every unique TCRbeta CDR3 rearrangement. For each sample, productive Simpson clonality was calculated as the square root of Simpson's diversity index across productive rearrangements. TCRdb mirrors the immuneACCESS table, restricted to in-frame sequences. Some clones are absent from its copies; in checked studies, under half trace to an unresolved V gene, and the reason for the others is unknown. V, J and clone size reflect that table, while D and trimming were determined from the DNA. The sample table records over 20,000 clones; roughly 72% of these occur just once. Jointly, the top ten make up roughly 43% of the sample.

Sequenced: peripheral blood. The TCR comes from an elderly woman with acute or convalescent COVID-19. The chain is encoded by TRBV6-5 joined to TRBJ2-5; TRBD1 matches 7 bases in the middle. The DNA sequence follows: TGTGCCAGCAGTTCGACAGGGTCCCCCGAGACCCAGTACTTC. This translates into CASSSTGSPETQYF.